The 23 T cell receptor beta chains below all came from one sample that was sequenced in a study of blood T cell repertoires in COVID-19. This table comes from immunoSEQ multiplex PCR, and its TCRdb copy is limited to in-frame clones, with some not included. The sample shows about 160,000 clones, approximately 93% of them seen only once. The sequenced sample consisted of peripheral blood. Receptor source: a woman aged 55-69 years with COVID-19, enrolled during active disease.

As concerns this clone: This sample also contains other DNA sequences that code for the same CDR3. The rearrangement joins TRBV5-1 to TRBJ1-1, with a possible D match to TRBD1 (6 bases). Germline V gene sequence: CDR1 SGHRS, CDR2 YFSETQ. Deletions cut 0 bases from V and 4 bases from J, with 7 bases between. This CDR3 has 13 amino acids. In DNA form, the CDR3 reads TGCGCCAGCAGCTTGGGAGGGGGCACTGAAGCTTTCTTT. It is translated as CASSLGGGTEAFF.

The chain joins TRBV30 to TRBJ1-1; D not certain. Germline V gives CDR1 GTSNPN, CDR2 SVGIG (reference sequence). The ends were cut back, 2 bases at V and 8 bases at J, with 18 bases in the middle. CDR3 length equals 14 residues. In DNA form, the CDR3 reads TGTGCCTGGAGTCTGACCAGGTCCCCGCCGGAAGCTTTCTTT. Protein sequence: CAWSLTRSPPEAFF.

V and J are TRBV5-1 and TRBJ1-1; 7 bases fit TRBD1. V trimming: 0 bases; J trimming: 0 bases; junction bases outside the gene matches: 2. The CDR3 is made up of 15 amino acids. CDR1 SGHRS and CDR2 YFSETQ come from the germline V gene. The CDR3 DNA reads TGCGCCAGCAGCTTGGTGACAGGGTTGAACACTGAAGCTTTCTTT. Protein: CASSLVTGLNTEAFF.

The V and J genes are TRBV19 and TRBJ1-1, with a possible D match to TRBD1 (6 bases). The CDR3 contains 14 residues. Germline CDR1 and CDR2: LNHDA and SQIVND (reference sequence). The germline V and J ends were trimmed by 5 bases and 6 bases, with 16 bases remaining between them. The CDR3 reads CASSHRTGPAEAFF. CDR3 DNA sequence: TGTGCCAGTAGTCATCGAACAGGGCCGGCTGAAGCTTTCTTT.

The V gene is TRBV19, the J gene TRBJ1-3, with a weak D call TRBD1 (6 bases). This CDR3 has 13 residues. CDR1 LNHDA and CDR2 SQIVND come from the germline V gene (reference sequence). The V end was cut by 7 bases, the J end by 2 bases, with 9 bases between. The CDR3 is CASNRDPGNTIYF. The CDR3 DNA sequence: TGTGCCAGTAACAGGGATCCTGGAAACACCATATATTTT.

This clone has only one observation. The rearrangement links TRBV27 to TRBJ2-2; the match to TRBD1 covers 9 bases. CDR1 is MNHEY, CDR2 SMNVEV, per germline (reference sequence). J was trimmed by 2 bases and V by 8 bases; bases with no gene match: 15. The CDR3 has 18 residues. The CDR3 region has the DNA TGTGCCAGCCGTAGGGGGACAGGGCGGGATTCAAACACCGGGGAGCTGTTTTTT. Its protein product is CASRRGTGRDSNTGELFF.

V is TRBV2 and J is TRBJ2-7, with 11 bases aligning to TRBD1. Germline V CDR1 and CDR2: SNHLY, FYNNEI. The CDR3 extends over 15 amino acids. Trimming cost V 4 bases and J 4 bases; bases outside gene matches: 6. In DNA, the CDR3 is TGTGCCAGCAGTGCCGGCGGACAGGGGGCGTACGAGCAGTACTTC. Protein: CASSAGGQGAYEQYF.

This sequence joins TRBV3-1 (or the pseudogene TRBV3-2) and TRBJ1-5; D gene unclear. V was cut by 2 bases and J by 0 bases, with 5 bases left in between. The CDR3 runs 14 residues. Germline CDR1 and CDR2: LGHDT and YNNKEL (reference sequence). This chain's CDR3 is CASSQQASNQPQHF. CDR3 sequence (DNA): TGTGCCAGCAGCCAACAAGCTAGCAATCAGCCCCAGCATTTT.

The CDR3 DNA reads as TGTGCCAGCAGCTATTACCTACTTCCCGGGACAGCGAATCAGCCCCAGCATTTT. Translated: CASSYYLLPGTANQPQHF. This chain uses TRBV5-5 with TRBJ1-5; 7 bases align to TRBD1. The CDR3 extends over 18 amino acids. With 3 bases clipped from V and 4 bases from J, the junction kept 16 bases outside the gene matches. CDR1 is SGHKS and CDR2 is YYEKEE in the germline V gene (reference sequence).

The chain employs TRBV3-1 (or the pseudogene TRBV3-2) and TRBJ1-1, with unresolved D. This CDR3 is 13 amino acids long. Germline V CDR1 and CDR2: LGHDT, YNNKEL (reference sequence). V lost 2 bases and J lost 6, with 10 bases in between. CDR3 protein: CASSQMRRAEAFF. The CDR3 bases are TGTGCCAGCAGCCAAATGCGGAGGGCTGAAGCTTTCTTT.

As to this clone: Other DNA sequences from this sample encode an identical CDR3 as well. The chain uses TRBV7-2 and TRBJ1-6; 7 bases are shared with TRBD1. The trim removed 5 bases at V and 5 bases at J, leaving 6 bases unmatched. CDR1 is SGHTA, CDR2 FQGNSA, per germline. The CDR3 spans 15 residues. CDR3 in amino acids: CASSLRQGHNSPLHF. As DNA, the CDR3 is TGTGCCAGCAGCCTCCGACAGGGACATAATTCACCCCTCCACTTT.

The chain is built from TRBV7-6 and TRBJ1-2, with D tentatively TRBD1 (5 bases). Germline V gene data show CDR1 as SGHVS and CDR2 as FNYEAQ. V gave up 0 bases and J gave up 0 bases, with 11 bases separating them. CDR3 length equals 16 residues. The CDR3 here is CASSLAPRASNYGYTF. The CDR3 nucleotides read TGTGCCAGCAGCTTAGCGCCCAGGGCATCTAACTATGGCTACACCTTC.

The gene calls are TRBV10-3 and TRBJ1-1, with a weak D call TRBD1 (5 bases). Germline CDR1 and CDR2: ENHRY and SYGVKD. This CDR3 is 16 amino acids long. V was pared by 6 bases and J by 0 bases, with 17 bases between. CDR3 DNA: TGTGCCATCAGGGCAGGGCCCCTTCTCATGAACACTGAAGCTTTCTTT. It encodes CAIRAGPLLMNTEAFF.

V is TRBV6-5 and J is TRBJ1-5; a possible D gene is TRBD1 (6 bases). CDR1 MNHEY and CDR2 SVGAGI come from the germline V gene. This CDR3 comprises 13 residues. Trimming pared 6 bases from V and 4 bases from J, leaving 10 bases between. In DNA, the CDR3 is TGTGCCAGCAGACGGACAGAGAATCAGCCCCAGCATTTT. Its translation: CASRRTENQPQHF.

This chain joins TRBV15 and TRBJ1-2, with D uncertain. Germline loops: CDR1 LNHNV, CDR2 YYDKDF (reference sequence). V lost 9 bases and J 8 bases, leaving 16 bases between the germline ends. CDR3 length equals 12 residues. CDR3 coding DNA: TGTGCCACGATGGGAGGCCGCGGCGGCTACACCTTC. Its translation: CATMGGRGGYTF.

This rearrangement joins TRBV7-8 to TRBJ2-7; D unclear. CDR3 length: 15 residues. CDR1 SGHVS and CDR2 FQNEAQ come from the germline V gene. The germline V and J ends were trimmed by 2 bases and 0 bases, with 11 bases remaining between them. DNA of the CDR3: TGTGCCAGCAGCTTAAGGCTAGTCGGCTCCTACGAGCAGTACTTC. Its protein product is CASSLRLVGSYEQYF.

The genes are TRBV12-3 or TRBV12-4 and TRBJ2-7, with D maybe TRBD1 (5 bases). The length of the CDR3 is 13 residues. The germline V and J ends were trimmed by 6 bases and 3 bases, with 12 bases remaining between them. In DNA, the CDR3 is TGTGCCAGCAGCCGCCGACAGATCTACGAGCAGTACTTC. This sequence encodes CASSRRQIYEQYF.

The chain recombines TRBV5-1 with TRBJ1-2, with a weak D call TRBD1 (6 bases). From germline, CDR1 is SGHRS and CDR2 YFSETQ. V was shortened by 3 bases and J by 0 bases, with 15 bases between the two germline ends. There are 16 residues in the CDR3. This CDR3 reads CASSSATGLANYGYTF. CDR3 nucleotides: TGCGCCAGCAGCTCCGCCACAGGGTTAGCTAACTATGGCTACACCTTC.

The chain recombines TRBV27 with TRBJ2-7, with D unclear. Germline CDR1 is MNHEY and CDR2 is SMNVEV (reference sequence). V was shortened by 3 bases and J by 3 bases, with 9 bases between the two germline ends. This CDR3 is built from 13 residues. The CDR3 sequence: CASSLQVDYEQYF. The CDR3 coding sequence is TGTGCCAGCAGTTTGCAGGTGGACTACGAGCAGTACTTC.

This chain uses TRBV5-1 with TRBJ2-4; D may be TRBD1 (7 bases). Between the trimmed V and J ends, which lost 0 bases and 7 bases, there was a span of 11 bases. The CDR3 is 14 residues long. Looked up from germline, CDR1 is SGHRS and CDR2 is YFSETQ. CDR3 sequence reads: CASSLVTGRNIQYF. In nucleotides, the CDR3 is TGCGCCAGCAGCTTGGTGACAGGGAGGAACATTCAGTACTTC.

The chain joins TRBV20-1 to TRBJ2-7; tentatively, D is TRBD1 (6 bases). V lost 5 bases to trimming and J lost 12 bases, with 17 bases between them. The germline CDR1 and CDR2 sequences are DFQATT and SNEGSKA (reference sequence). The CDR3 contains 11 residues. CDR3 DNA sequence: TGCAGTGCTCCCGAGGGGACAAGGAGGTACTTC. This codes for CSAPEGTRRYF.

The V call is TRBV19, the J call TRBJ2-3, with TRBD1 identical over 9 bases. Germline CDR1 reads LNHDA; CDR2 reads SQIVND (reference sequence). CDR3 length: 14 amino acids. Trimming took 6 bases from V and 6 from J; bases not matched to a gene: 7. The CDR3 nucleotides read TGTGCCAGTAGCACGACAGGGGGGCCCGATACGCAGTATTTT. The encoded protein is CASSTTGGPDTQYF. Filled out from reference TRBV19 and TRBJ2-3, the complete variable domain reads DGGITQSPKYLFRKEGQNVTLSCEQNLNHDAMYWYRQDPGQGLRLIYYSQIVNDFQKGDIAEGYSVSREKKESFPLTVTSAQKNPTAFYLCASSTTGGPDTQYFGPGTRLTVL.

This chain joins TRBV27 and TRBJ1-5; D is possibly TRBD1 (5 bases). From germline, CDR1 is MNHEY and CDR2 SMNVEV (reference sequence). There are 14 residues in the CDR3. Trimming took off 8 bases at V and 2 bases at J, with 13 bases between the two ends. CDR3 nucleotide sequence: TGTGCCAGCCGTCGACGGGGGGGCAATCAGCCCCAGCATTTT. This encodes CASRRRGGNQPQHF.